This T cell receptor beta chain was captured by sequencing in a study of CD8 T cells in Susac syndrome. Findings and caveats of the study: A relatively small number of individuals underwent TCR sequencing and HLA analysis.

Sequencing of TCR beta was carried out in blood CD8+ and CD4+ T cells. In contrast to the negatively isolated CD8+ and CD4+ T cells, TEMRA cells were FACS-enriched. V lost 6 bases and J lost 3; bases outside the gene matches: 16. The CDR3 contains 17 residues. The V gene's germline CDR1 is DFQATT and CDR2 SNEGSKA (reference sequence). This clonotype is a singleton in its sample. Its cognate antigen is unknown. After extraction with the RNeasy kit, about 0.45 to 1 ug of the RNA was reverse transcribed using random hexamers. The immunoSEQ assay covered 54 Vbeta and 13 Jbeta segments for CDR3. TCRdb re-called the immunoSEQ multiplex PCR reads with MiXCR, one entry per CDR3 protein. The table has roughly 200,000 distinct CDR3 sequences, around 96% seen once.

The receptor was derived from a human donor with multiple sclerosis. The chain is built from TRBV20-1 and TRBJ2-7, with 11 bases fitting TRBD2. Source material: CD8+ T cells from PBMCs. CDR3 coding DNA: TGCAGTGCCGATCCCCTCGCCCGACTAGCGGGAAACTACGAGCAGTACTTC. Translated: CSADPLARLAGNYEQYF.